One and the same sample provided the 29 T cell receptor beta chains below, sequenced in a study of blood T cell repertoires in COVID-19. Clones were read by immunoSEQ multiplex PCR, and TCRdb kept only the in-frame ones, dropping some. The sample lists some 70,000 clones, about 87% seen once, with around 7.9% in the top ten. Material for sequencing was peripheral blood. The receptor source for this set is a man aged 45-65 years with active COVID-19.

The genes are TRBV28 and TRBJ1-2; a weak D match, TRBD1 (6 bases). This CDR3 spans 14 amino acids. Germline V CDR1 and CDR2: MDHEN, SYDVKM. V shed 3 bases and J shed 4 bases, with 12 bases lying between them. The CDR3 region has the DNA TGTGCCAGCAGTTTGATGGGACACCCCTATGGCTACACCTTC. Translation gives CASSLMGHPYGYTF.

This chain links TRBV5-1 with TRBJ2-5, with 12 positions matching TRBD2. The CDR3 covers 16 residues. Trimming removed 7 bases from V and 5 bases from J; junction bases left unmatched: 12. CDR1 SGHRS and CDR2 YFSETQ come from the germline V gene. CDR3 DNA: TGCGCCAGCGCTCGGACTAGCGGGGTCGGCGACGAGACCCAGTACTTC. Amino acids: CASARTSGVGDETQYF.

The V call is TRBV18, the J call TRBJ2-7, with 7 bases identical to TRBD2. CDR1 and CDR2 from the germline V gene are KGHSH and LQKENI. Trimming at V came to 6 bases and at J to 4 bases, leaving 3 bases not matched to a gene. The CDR3 has 12 amino acids. CDR3 in amino acids: CASSRGGYEQYF. CDR3 coding DNA: TGTGCCAGCTCCCGGGGAGGGTACGAGCAGTACTTC.

V and J are TRBV9 and TRBJ2-5; 7 bases align to TRBD1. There are 15 residues in the CDR3. The germline V gene encodes CDR1 SGDLS and CDR2 YYNGEE. V lost 4 bases to trimming and J lost 5 bases; unmatched junction nucleotides: 11. CDR3: CASSIQGKGAETQYF. The CDR3 DNA is TGTGCCAGCAGCATTCAGGGAAAGGGGGCTGAGACCCAGTACTTC. Filled out from reference TRBV9 and TRBJ2-5, the complete variable domain reads DSGVTQTPKHLITATGQRVTLRCSPRSGDLSVYWYQQSLDQGLQFLIQYYNGEERAKGNILERFSAQQFPDLHSELNLSSLELGDSALYFCASSIQGKGAETQYFGPGTRLLVL.

J is TRBJ2-3 and V is TRBV5-1; maybe TRBD1 (6 bases). Trimming cost V 0 bases and J 2 bases, with 7 bases left between them. This CDR3 contains 14 residues. Germline V gives CDR1 SGHRS, CDR2 YFSETQ. In nucleotides, the CDR3 is TGCGCCAGCAGCTTGGGGACAGCCACAGATACGCAGTATTTT. Its protein product is CASSLGTATDTQYF.

The V gene is TRBV14, the J gene TRBJ2-5, with D possibly matching TRBD2 (5 bases). Trimming left V 0 bases short and J 4 bases short, with 12 bases between. CDR3 length: 15 residues. Germline loops: CDR1 SGHDN, CDR2 FVKESK. The CDR3 spells CASSQEPGGIETQYF. CDR3 nucleotide sequence: TGTGCCAGCAGCCAAGAGCCAGGAGGAATAGAGACCCAGTACTTC.

The rearrangement links TRBV4-3 to TRBJ1-5; a possible D gene is TRBD1 (6 bases). This CDR3 is built from 15 residues. Trimming pared 1 base from V and 6 bases from J, leaving 13 bases between. Per the germline V gene, CDR1 is LGHNA and CDR2 is YSLEER. CDR3 bases: TGCGCCAGCAGCCAAGTCAGGGGTATAGGTCAGCCCCAGCATTTT. Its protein is CASSQVRGIGQPQHF.

This sequence joins TRBV7-2 and TRBJ1-6; the D gene is possibly TRBD1 (6 bases). The CDR3 contains 15 residues. The V end was cut by 1 base, the J end by 6 bases, with 10 bases between. Germline V gene lookup returns CDR1 SGHTA and CDR2 FQGNSA. The CDR3 sequence is CASSLGRGFNSPLHF. In DNA form, the CDR3 reads TGTGCCAGCAGCTTAGGCAGGGGATTTAATTCACCCCTCCACTTT.

J is TRBJ2-1 and V is TRBV30; 11 nucleotides agree with TRBD1. The CDR3 sequence is 14 residues long. J gave up 8 bases and V 4 bases, and 7 bases lay outside the gene matches. Looked up from germline, CDR1 is GTSNPN and CDR2 is SVGIG (reference sequence). CDR3 DNA: TGTGCCTGGAATAAGGGACAGGGGGTCCATGAGCAGTTCTTC. It yields the protein CAWNKGQGVHEQFF. The variable domain in full, with the rest retrieved from reference TRBV30 and TRBJ2-1, is SQTIHQWPATLVQPVGSPLSLECTVEGTSNPNLYWYRQAAGRGLQLLFYSVGIGQISSEVPQNLSASRPQDRQFILSSKKLLLSDSGFYLCAWNKGQGVHEQFFGPGTRLTVL.

V gene TRBV4-1 combines with J gene TRBJ2-3; 8 nucleotides match TRBD2. Trimming cost V 3 bases and J 4 bases; bases outside gene matches: 6. The CDR3 length is 15 residues. Germline V gene sequence: CDR1 MGHRA, CDR2 YSYEKL. For the CDR3, the DNA is TGCGCCAGCAGCCAGGGACTAGGCGGCCCAGATACGCAGTATTTT. It yields the protein CASSQGLGGPDTQYF.

The genes are TRBV28 and TRBJ1-6; 8 bases map to TRBD1. The CDR3 runs 14 residues. In germline, CDR1 is MDHEN, CDR2 SYDVKM. J lost 9 bases, V lost 7 bases, and 8 bases had no gene match. The CDR3 region is CASIPGTGTSPLHF. The CDR3 bases are TGTGCCAGCATCCCCGGGACAGGCACTTCACCCCTCCACTTT.

The chain carries TRBV9 and TRBJ1-4; 8 nucleotides align to TRBD1. The CDR3 is 17 amino acids. V gave up 2 bases and J gave up 8 bases; unmatched junction bases: 14. CDR1 and CDR2 from the germline V gene are SGDLS and YYNGEE. The DNA for the CDR3 is TGTGCCAGCAGCGTTGGACCCCCAGGGGGCATTGGCGAAAAACTGTTTTTT. It specifies CASSVGPPGGIGEKLFF. Drawing the rest from reference TRBV9 and TRBJ1-4, the complete variable domain is DSGVTQTPKHLITATGQRVTLRCSPRSGDLSVYWYQQSLDQGLQFLIQYYNGEERAKGNILERFSAQQFPDLHSELNLSSLELGDSALYFCASSVGPPGGIGEKLFFGSGTQLSVL.

The V and J genes are TRBV7-3 and TRBJ2-3, with D maybe TRBD1 (6 bases). This CDR3 contains 19 residues. The V and J ends lost 5 bases and 1 base respectively, with 25 bases between them. Per the germline V gene, CDR1 is SGHTA and CDR2 is FQGTGA. Here the CDR3 reads CASSQQGEWDVPRTDTQYF. CDR3 bases: TGTGCCAGCAGCCAACAGGGAGAATGGGACGTACCCCGCACAGATACGCAGTATTTT.

J is TRBJ2-1 and V is TRBV9; D may be TRBD2 (5 bases). Germline CDR1 reads SGDLS; CDR2 reads YYNGEE. V was cut by 0 bases and J by 2 bases, with 9 bases left in between. The CDR3 is made up of 15 amino acids. The CDR3 DNA follows: TGTGCCAGCAGCGTAGGGGCGGGCACCTACAATGAGCAGTTCTTC. Amino acids: CASSVGAGTYNEQFF. Complete variable domain (other parts from reference TRBV9 and TRBJ2-1): DSGVTQTPKHLITATGQRVTLRCSPRSGDLSVYWYQQSLDQGLQFLIQYYNGEERAKGNILERFSAQQFPDLHSELNLSSLELGDSALYFCASSVGAGTYNEQFFGPGTRLTVL.

V and J are TRBV27 and TRBJ2-7; D may be TRBD1 (6 bases). The CDR3 contains 15 residues. Trimming removed 2 bases at V and 3 bases at J, with 14 bases between. The germline V gene encodes CDR1 MNHEY and CDR2 SMNVEV (reference sequence). CDR3 nucleotides: TGTGCCAGCAGTTTAACCGGGACAAAGTACTACGAGCAGTACTTC. This translates into CASSLTGTKYYEQYF.

Note on this clone: The junction shows a germline mismatch at one end, possibly a read error. The genes are TRBV7-7 and TRBJ2-1; 7 bases are a match to TRBD2. CDR1 and CDR2 (germline): SSHAT, FNYEAQ (reference sequence). The CDR3 runs to 15 residues. This CDR3 reads CASSLTGGIYNEQFF. Here the CDR3 DNA reads TGTGCTAGCAGCTTAACGGGGGGAATCTACAATGAGCAGTTCTTC.

CDR3 region: CACRPPTGMGTEAFF. For the CDR3, the DNA is TGTGCCTGCCGCCCGCCGACAGGGATGGGCACTGAAGCTTTCTTT. The gene calls are TRBV30 and TRBJ1-1; 7 bases are shared with TRBD1. Trimming at V came to 6 bases and at J to 4 bases, leaving 14 bases not matched to a gene. The V gene's germline CDR1 is GTSNPN and CDR2 SVGIG (reference sequence). This CDR3 contains 15 residues.

V gene TRBV7-9 combines with J gene TRBJ1-5, with D possibly TRBD1 on 5 matching bases. Germline lookup yields CDR1 SEHNR and CDR2 FQNEAQ (reference sequence). Between the trimmed V and J ends, which lost 5 bases and 0 bases, there was a span of 8 bases. The CDR3 is 14 amino acids. In nucleotides, the CDR3 is TGTGCCAGCAGCCCCGGGGGTAGCAATCAGCCCCAGCATTTT. Its translation: CASSPGGSNQPQHF.

J is TRBJ2-5 and V is TRBV19, with 8 bases identical to TRBD1. The CDR3 totals 17 residues. Germline trimming cut 5 bases from V and 5 bases from J; bases unmatched to any gene: 16. Germline CDR1 LNHDA, CDR2 SQIVND (reference sequence). The CDR3 protein is CASSLYAQSGGSETQYF. Here the CDR3 DNA reads TGTGCCAGTAGTTTATATGCTCAATCAGGGGGCTCGGAGACCCAGTACTTC. The variable domain in full, with the rest retrieved from reference TRBV19 and TRBJ2-5, is DGGITQSPKYLFRKEGQNVTLSCEQNLNHDAMYWYRQDPGQGLRLIYYSQIVNDFQKGDIAEGYSVSREKKESFPLTVTSAQKNPTAFYLCASSLYAQSGGSETQYFGPGTRLLVL.

V usage is TRBV3-1 (or the pseudogene TRBV3-2) and J usage is TRBJ2-5; D is perhaps TRBD2 (5 bases). From germline, CDR1 is LGHDT and CDR2 YNNKEL (reference sequence). V shed 1 base and J shed 6 bases, with 12 bases lying between them. The CDR3 extends over 14 amino acids. The CDR3, as DNA: TGTGCCAGCAGCCAAGCCCCAGCGGTGAAGACCCAGTACTTC. Translating it yields CASSQAPAVKTQYF.

This clone showed up just once. This rearrangement joins TRBV28 to TRBJ1-2, with 10 bases lining up with TRBD1. Germline V CDR1 and CDR2: MDHEN, SYDVKM. V lost 4 bases and J lost 7; bases outside the gene matches: 6. The CDR3 extends over 14 amino acids. The CDR3 nucleotides are TGTGCCAGCAGTTCGTCCGGGACAGGGGTTGGCTACACCTTC. This codes for CASSSSGTGVGYTF.

This clone was picked up a small number of times. The V and J genes are TRBV19 and TRBJ2-7; TRBD2 agrees at 8 bases. The germline V gene encodes CDR1 LNHDA and CDR2 SQIVND (reference sequence). Losses at the gene ends were 4 bases for V and 6 bases for J; bases not matched to a gene: 20. The CDR3 loop spans 18 amino acids. The CDR3 nucleotides are TGTGCCAGTAGTACAACCTCGGGACTAGGAAGCTCGATGATCGAGCAGTACTTC. Residues: CASSTTSGLGSSMIEQYF. The full variable domain, in which reference TRBV19 and TRBJ2-7 provide the parts outside the CDR3, is DGGITQSPKYLFRKEGQNVTLSCEQNLNHDAMYWYRQDPGQGLRLIYYSQIVNDFQKGDIAEGYSVSREKKESFPLTVTSAQKNPTAFYLCASSTTSGLGSSMIEQYFGPGTRLTVT.

The chain combines TRBV4-1 with TRBJ1-4; D possibly corresponds to TRBD1 (6 bases). The CDR3 runs to 16 residues. CDR1 is MGHRA, CDR2 YSYEKL, per germline. Trimming took off 3 bases at V and 3 bases at J, with 14 bases between the two ends. CDR3 in amino acids: CASSQKRGGPNEKLFF. CDR3 coding DNA: TGCGCCAGCAGCCAGAAGAGGGGGGGACCTAATGAAAAACTGTTTTTT.

This chain uses TRBV29-1 with TRBJ1-2; tentative D call: TRBD1 (6 bases). Germline V gene data show CDR1 as SQVTM and CDR2 as ANQGSEA. V was shortened by 6 bases and J by 6 bases, with 17 bases between the two germline ends. There are 13 residues in the CDR3. The chain's CDR3 is CSVVKQGGNGYTF. DNA for the CDR3: TGCAGCGTCGTCAAACAGGGTGGAAATGGCTACACCTTC.

This chain connects TRBV6-2 or TRBV6-3 to TRBJ2-5; 13 bases line up with TRBD2. Germline assignment: CDR1 MNHEY and CDR2 SVGEGT. The length of the CDR3 is 18 residues. Trimming took 5 bases from V and 1 from J; bases not matched to a gene: 10. The CDR3 loop is CASSRRTSGSAVQETQYF. The CDR3 bases are TGTGCCAGCAGTAGGAGGACTAGCGGGAGCGCCGTCCAAGAGACCCAGTACTTC.

The gene calls are TRBV4-1 and TRBJ1-5; a weak D match, TRBD1 (6 bases). Germline V gene data show CDR1 as MGHRA and CDR2 as YSYEKL. The CDR3 runs to 17 residues. V gave up 0 bases and J gave up 4 bases, with 16 bases separating them. The CDR3 region has the DNA TGCGCCAGCAGCCAAGAACCAGGGGACGTGTGGAATCAGCCCCAGCATTTT. Translating it yields CASSQEPGDVWNQPQHF.

The J gene is TRBJ1-1, the V gene TRBV15, with 8 bases aligning to TRBD1. With 3 bases clipped from V and 3 bases from J, the junction kept 3 bases outside the gene matches. This CDR3 has 14 amino acids. CDR1 is LNHNV and CDR2 is YYDKDF in the germline V gene (reference sequence). CDR3 coding DNA: TGTGCCACCAGCAGGGACAGGGCCGACACTGAAGCTTTCTTT. It codes for CATSRDRADTEAFF.

J is TRBJ1-1 and V is TRBV4-1, with TRBD1 matching over 7 bases. CDR1 is MGHRA and CDR2 is YSYEKL in the germline V gene. The V and J ends lost 6 bases and 5 bases, in that order; junction bases with no gene match: 3. CDR3 length equals 12 residues. CDR3 in amino acids: CASSLDRTEAFF. The CDR3 region has the DNA TGCGCCAGCAGTCTGGACAGGACTGAAGCTTTCTTT.

DNA of the CDR3: TGCAGCTCCGGGACAGGGGGATCGGGCGGCTATGGCTACACCTTC. This codes for CSSGTGGSGGYGYTF. This chain joins TRBV29-1 and TRBJ1-2, with 11 bases lining up with TRBD1. There are 15 residues in the CDR3. With V trimmed by 8 bases and J by 4 bases, 12 bases remained unmatched. Germline-derived CDR1 and CDR2 are SQVTM and ANQGSEA. The full variable domain, in which reference TRBV29-1 and TRBJ1-2 provide the parts outside the CDR3, is SAVISQKPSRDICQRGTSLTIQCQVDSQVTMMFWYRQQPGQSLTLIATANQGSEATYESGFVIDKFPISRPNLTFSTLTVSNMSPEDSSIYLCSSGTGGSGGYGYTFGSGTRLTVV.